Presented here are 23 T cell receptor beta chains from one specimen sequenced in a study of T cell repertoires in cytomegalovirus infection. TCRdb itself ran the reads through MiXCR, one entry per CDR3 protein. The data show roughly 320,000 distinct CDR3 sequences, approximately 10% seen once. The source material was PBMCs. Source of these receptors: a human donor in good health (CMV status not recorded). Some clones in this sample may be carry-over from other donors' samples.

This clonotype was seen at least ten times. The rearrangement links TRBV7-9 to TRBJ1-1; 7 bases line up with TRBD1. V shed 5 bases, J shed 2 bases, and the junction held 8 bases outside the gene matches. The CDR3 totals 15 residues. Germline assignment: CDR1 SEHNR and CDR2 FQNEAQ (reference sequence). The CDR3 spells CASSDTGTANTEAFF. Written as DNA, the CDR3 is TGTGCCAGCAGCGATACCGGGACAGCTAACACTGAAGCTTTCTTT.

This clonotype was seen many times. This sequence joins TRBV6-2 or TRBV6-3 and TRBJ1-2; 9 nucleotides agree with TRBD1. The germline CDR1 and CDR2 sequences are MNHEY and SVGEGT. The length of the CDR3 is 13 residues. The V segment lost 5 bases and the J segment 8 bases; nucleotides outside the gene matches: 6. This CDR3 reads CASSGRDRAGYTF. CDR3 bases: TGTGCCAGCAGTGGCCGGGACAGGGCCGGCTACACCTTC.

This clonotype was observed at least ten times. This sequence joins TRBV6-2 or TRBV6-3 and TRBJ2-5; 9 bases are a match to TRBD2. V lost 2 bases, J lost 1 base, and 8 bases stayed unmatched. There are 17 residues in the CDR3. Germline loops: CDR1 MNHEY, CDR2 SVGEGT. CDR3 coding DNA: TGTGCCAGCAGTTACAAAGCCTTGACTAGCGGCCAAGAGACCCAGTACTTC. The encoded protein is CASSYKALTSGQETQYF.

This clonotype was seen many times. The chain carries TRBV7-2 and TRBJ2-7; no clear D. CDR1 SGHTA and CDR2 FQGNSA come from the germline V gene. The CDR3 has 12 amino acids. With 1 base removed from V and 4 bases from J, the gap between germline ends came to 5 bases. CDR3 in amino acids: CASSLVPYEQYV. The DNA of the CDR3 is TGTGCCAGCAGCTTAGTACCATACGAGCAGTACGTC.

This clonotype was counted only a few times. V and J are TRBV23-1 and TRBJ1-4, with TRBD1 as a possible D gene (5 bases). TRBV23-1 is identified as an open reading frame with a role that is uncertain. This CDR3 comprises 14 residues. Trimming stripped 8 bases from V and 6 bases from J, with 16 bases between. The CDR3: CASFSWGGDEKLFF. CDR3 DNA sequence: TGCGCCAGCTTCTCTTGGGGAGGGGATGAAAAACTGTTTTTT.

The chain combines TRBV19 with TRBJ1-1; no definite D call. Trimming took off 4 bases at V and 4 bases at J, with 7 bases between the two ends. This CDR3 has 12 amino acids. Per germline, CDR1 LNHDA and CDR2 SQIVND (reference sequence). CDR3 loop: CASSRSGTEAFF. The CDR3 DNA is TGTGCCAGTAGTAGGAGTGGCACTGAAGCTTTCTTT.

There are many counts of this clonotype. The chain has TRBV12-5 and TRBJ2-3; TRBD2 agrees at 13 bases. CDR1 is LGHNT, CDR2 FRNRAP, per germline. This CDR3 contains 15 residues. J lost 7 bases, V lost 6 bases, and 7 bases had no gene match. CDR3 coding DNA: TGTGCTAGTGGCCCAACTAGCGGGGGGGCACATACGCAGTATTTT. Its translation: CASGPTSGGAHTQYF.

There are many counts of this clonotype. The chain combines TRBV14 with TRBJ2-1; 16 nucleotides align to TRBD2. V lost 4 bases, J lost 9 bases, and 12 bases stayed unmatched. From germline, CDR1 is SGHDN and CDR2 FVKESK. This CDR3 is built from 18 residues. The CDR3 reads CASSRVTGLAGGNREQFF. The CDR3, as DNA: TGTGCCAGCAGCCGCGTTACGGGACTAGCGGGGGGGAATCGTGAGCAGTTCTTC. The variable domain in full, with the rest retrieved from reference TRBV14 and TRBJ2-1, is EAGVTQFPSHSVIEKGQTVTLRCDPISGHDNLYWYRRVMGKEIKFLLHFVKESKQDESGMPNNRFLAERTGGTYSTLKVQPAELEDSGVYFCASSRVTGLAGGNREQFFGPGTRLTVL.

The gene calls are TRBV28 and TRBJ1-4; TRBD1 aligns across 7 bases. The V segment lost 5 bases and the J segment 5 bases; nucleotides outside the gene matches: 8. The germline V gene encodes CDR1 MDHEN and CDR2 SYDVKM. The CDR3 covers 15 residues. The CDR3 DNA reads as TGTGCCAGCAGTCTACCGGGGACAGAGAATGAAAAACTGTTTTTT. Amino acids: CASSLPGTENEKLFF. Complete variable domain (other parts from reference TRBV28 and TRBJ1-4): DVKVTQSSRYLVKRTGEKVFLECVQDMDHENMFWYRQDPGLGLRLIYFSYDVKMKEKGDIPEGYSVSREKKERFSLILESASTNQTSMYLCASSLPGTENEKLFFGSGTQLSVL.

Comments on this clonotype: This could be a read error, since a much larger clone is one nucleotide away. The chain has TRBV12-3 or TRBV12-4 and TRBJ2-1; no clear D gene. The CDR3 extends over 14 amino acids. The CDR3, as DNA: TGTGCCAGCAGCCCATCGGCCAATAGGAATGAGCAGCTCTTC. This encodes CASSPSANRNEQLF.

This clonotype was seen at least ten times. The V call is TRBV29-1, the J call TRBJ1-1; 9 bases match TRBD1. The V and J ends lost 6 bases and 3 bases, in that order; junction bases with no gene match: 8. The CDR3 is 14 amino acids. Germline V CDR1 and CDR2: SQVTM, ANQGSEA. The CDR3 region has the DNA TGCAGCGTACTAACAGGGGGCGCGTACACTGAAGCTTTCTTT. It specifies CSVLTGGAYTEAFF.

The sample holds many counts of this clonotype. This chain uses TRBV10-3 with TRBJ2-1; D is ambiguous. Germline assignment: CDR1 ENHRY and CDR2 SYGVKD. Between the trimmed V and J ends, which lost 2 bases and 12 bases, there was a span of 11 bases. CDR3 length equals 12 residues. The CDR3 bases are TGTGCCATCAGTGAGACGGACCGTGGGCAGTTCTTC. As protein: CAISETDRGQFF.

This clonotype was seen more than once but under ten times. V and J are TRBV10-3 and TRBJ1-2, with TRBD1 identical over 7 bases. The CDR3 covers 15 residues. Germline V gene lookup returns CDR1 ENHRY and CDR2 SYGVKD. V lost 4 bases and J lost 7; bases outside the gene matches: 12. The CDR3 nucleotides are TGTGCCATCAGTGGCAGACAGGGTAATCTAGGTGGCTACACCTTC. It codes for CAISGRQGNLGGYTF.

This clonotype was seen ten or more times. The J gene is TRBJ2-5, the V gene TRBV28; TRBD2 matches at 14 bases. Germline loops: CDR1 MDHEN, CDR2 SYDVKM. The CDR3 consists of 15 residues. V shed 4 bases and J 3 bases; nucleotides not matched to a gene: 1. The CDR3 coding sequence is TGTGCCAGCAGTTGGACTAGCGGGGGGAAAGAGACCCAGTACTTC. Translating gives CASSWTSGGKETQYF.

The chain joins TRBV2 to TRBJ1-5; TRBD1 matches 7 bases. Germline trimming cut 11 bases from V and 6 bases from J; bases unmatched to any gene: 7. Germline CDR1 is SNHLY and CDR2 is FYNNEI. This CDR3 contains 12 residues. The CDR3 sequence is CAGGQEVQPQHF. The CDR3 DNA sequence: TGTGCCGGAGGACAGGAGGTTCAGCCCCAGCATTTT. The full variable domain, its missing parts supplied by reference TRBV2 and TRBJ1-5, is EPEVTQTPSHQVTQMGQEVILRCVPISNHLYFYWYRQILGQKVEFLVSFYNNEISEKSEIFDDQFSVERPDGSNFTLKIRSTKLEDSAMYFCAGGQEVQPQHFGDGTRLSIL.

With regard to this clonotype: Just one base apart from a much larger clone, this may be a read error. The genes are TRBV28 and TRBJ2-1; D could derive from TRBD1 or TRBD2 (5 bases each). The end of the DNA is better explained by TRBJ2-7, so the J call may be wrong. This CDR3 comprises 14 residues. Germline V CDR1 and CDR2: MDHEN, SYDVKM. This CDR3 reads CASGSGSSYNEQYF. The CDR3 region has the DNA TGTGCCAGTGGGTCAGGGAGCTCCTACAATGAGCAGTACTTC.

As regards this clonotype: At one end, the junction sequence differs from germline, possibly due to a read error. The gene calls are TRBV7-9 and TRBJ1-2; no definite D call. Germline V CDR1 and CDR2: SEHNR, FQNEAQ (reference sequence). This CDR3 has 15 residues. The CDR3 sequence is CASGLESTGPYGYTF. Here the CDR3 DNA reads TGTGCCAGCGGCTTAGAGTCCACGGGTCCCTATGGCTACACCTTC.

The chain couples TRBV12-3 or TRBV12-4 to TRBJ2-1; 11 nucleotides agree with TRBD1. Unmatched junction bases numbered 2, after V lost 5 bases and J lost 14 bases. This CDR3 has 11 residues. In DNA form, the CDR3 reads TGTGCCAGCAGTGGACAGGGGGCCAAGTTCTTC. This encodes CASSGQGAKFF.

This clonotype was counted ten times or more. This sequence joins TRBV6-2 or TRBV6-3 and TRBJ2-1, with TRBD1 matching 10 bases. Germline V gives CDR1 MNHEY, CDR2 SVGEGT. Trimming took 6 bases from V and 7 from J; bases not matched to a gene: 12. The CDR3 is made up of 16 amino acids. CDR3 loop: CASSPMTGGALNEQFF. DNA of the CDR3: TGTGCCAGCAGCCCTATGACAGGGGGCGCGTTAAATGAGCAGTTCTTC.

The table lists this clonotype with many counts. The rearrangement uses TRBV5-1 and TRBJ2-4; no firm D call. The germline V and J ends were trimmed by 0 bases and 0 bases, with 10 bases remaining between them. Looked up from germline, CDR1 is SGHRS and CDR2 is YFSETQ. This CDR3 region has 16 residues. CDR3 loop: CASSLGDWVAKNIQYF. CDR3 coding DNA: TGCGCCAGCAGCTTGGGAGACTGGGTAGCCAAAAACATTCAGTACTTC.

Ten or more counts support this clonotype. CDR3 sequence reads: CASRTGTRHEQYV. In nucleotides, the CDR3 is TGTGCCAGCAGAACCGGCACTAGGCACGAGCAGTACGTC. This chain links TRBV6-2 or TRBV6-3 with TRBJ2-7, with D perhaps matching TRBD2 (5 bases). Trimming shortened V by 6 bases and J by 5 bases, and 14 bases separated the two germline ends. The CDR3 is 13 amino acids. Looked up from germline, CDR1 is MNHEY and CDR2 is SVGEGT.

The sample holds many counts of this clonotype. Here the CDR3 reads CASSSDQGGEQYV. The CDR3 DNA follows: TGTGCCAGCAGTTCAGACCAGGGGGGAGAGCAGTACGTC. The genes are TRBV7-2 and TRBJ2-7; a possible D gene is TRBD1 (7 bases). The CDR3 covers 13 residues. Trimming cost V 6 bases and J 7 bases, with 16 bases left between them. Germline CDR1 SGHTA, CDR2 FQGNSA.

V is TRBV6-4 and J is TRBJ1-1; possibly TRBD1 for D (5 bases). V lost 7 bases, J lost 0 bases, and 12 bases lay in between. The length of the CDR3 is 14 residues. CDR1 is MRHNA and CDR2 is SNTAGT in the germline V gene. The CDR3 sequence is CASTPEGMNTEAFF. In DNA, the CDR3 is TGTGCCAGCACCCCCGAGGGGATGAACACTGAAGCTTTCTTT.